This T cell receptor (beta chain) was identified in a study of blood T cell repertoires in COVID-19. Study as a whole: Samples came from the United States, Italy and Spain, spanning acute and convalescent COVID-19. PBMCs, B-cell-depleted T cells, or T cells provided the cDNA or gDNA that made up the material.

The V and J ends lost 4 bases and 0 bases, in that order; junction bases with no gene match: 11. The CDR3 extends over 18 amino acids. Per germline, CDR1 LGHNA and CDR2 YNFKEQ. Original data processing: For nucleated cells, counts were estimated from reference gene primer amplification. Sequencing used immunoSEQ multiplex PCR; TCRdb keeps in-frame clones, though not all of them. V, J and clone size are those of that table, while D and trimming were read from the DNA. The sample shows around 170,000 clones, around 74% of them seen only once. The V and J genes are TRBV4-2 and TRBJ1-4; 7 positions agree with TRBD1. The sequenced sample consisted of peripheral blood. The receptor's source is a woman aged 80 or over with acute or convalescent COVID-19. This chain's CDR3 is CASSPTTGRRATNEKLFF. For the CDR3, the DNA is TGTGCCAGCAGCCCAACGACAGGGAGGAGGGCAACTAATGAAAAACTGTTTTTT.